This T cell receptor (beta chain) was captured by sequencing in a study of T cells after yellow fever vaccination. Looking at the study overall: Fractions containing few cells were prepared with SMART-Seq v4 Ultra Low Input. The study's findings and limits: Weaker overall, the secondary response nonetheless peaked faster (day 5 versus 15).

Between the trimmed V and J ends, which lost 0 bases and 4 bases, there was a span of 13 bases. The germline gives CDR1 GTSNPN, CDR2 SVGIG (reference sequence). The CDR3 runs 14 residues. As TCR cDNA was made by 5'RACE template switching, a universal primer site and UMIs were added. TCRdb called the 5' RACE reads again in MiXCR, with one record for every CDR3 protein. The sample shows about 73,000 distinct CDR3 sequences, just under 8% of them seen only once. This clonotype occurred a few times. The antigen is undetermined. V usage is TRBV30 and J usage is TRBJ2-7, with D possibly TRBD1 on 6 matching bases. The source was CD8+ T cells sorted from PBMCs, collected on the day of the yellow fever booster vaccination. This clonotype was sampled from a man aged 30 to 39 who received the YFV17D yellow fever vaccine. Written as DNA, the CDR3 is TGTGCCTGGAGTGTAGGGCAGGGGATATACGAGCAGTACTTC. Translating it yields CAWSVGQGIYEQYF.